The source of this T cell receptor beta chain is a study of cytomegalovirus exposure and HLA in healthy donors. The CDR3 is made up of 12 amino acids. Germline values: CDR1 LNHDA, CDR2 SQIVND (reference sequence). V lost 10 bases and J 2 bases, leaving 11 bases between the germline ends. In the case of this clone: Its specificity is unknown.

The primer mix had 60 Vbeta and 13 Jbeta primers. Produced via immunoSEQ multiplex PCR; TCRdb's table is partial and in-frame only. The sample has 150,000 to 200,000 clones, around four fifths seen once. Regarding the study as a whole: Several of the most significant clusters appeared linked to common viral pathogens, based on a later analysis. Under in vitro conditions, three CMV-associated chains were confirmed as specific for CMV antigens.

The sequence derives from a boy aged 2 to 10 in good health and CMV-seronegative. The sample was PBMCs. The chain couples TRBV19 to TRBJ1-2; the D gene is possibly TRBD1 (5 bases). This chain's CDR3 is CATRGGNYGYTF. The CDR3 DNA is TGTGCCACTCGCGGGGGGAACTATGGCTACACCTTC.